The 17 T cell receptor beta chains below all came from one sample that was sequenced in a study of blood T cell repertoires in COVID-19. Profiled with immunoSEQ multiplex PCR; TCRdb holds only in-frame clones, not every one. Of about 280,000 clones listed, around 84% are singletons. Material for sequencing was PBMCs or T cells enriched from blood (not recorded which). The source of these receptors is a man between 40 and 49 years old who had been exposed to COVID-19.

The genes are TRBV5-1 and TRBJ2-3; 10 bases fit TRBD1. Germline V gene sequence: CDR1 SGHRS, CDR2 YFSETQ. The CDR3 extends over 16 amino acids. The ends lost 4 bases at V and 4 bases at J; junction bases unmatched: 9. The CDR3 region is CASSLAGTGVSDTQYF. The CDR3 nucleotides read TGCGCCAGCAGCCTAGCCGGGACAGGGGTTTCAGATACGCAGTATTTT.

The chain recombines TRBV11-3 with TRBJ2-7; 7 bases are shared with TRBD2. V dropped 1 base and J dropped 3; count of bases not matched to a gene: 12. The CDR3 has 17 residues. Germline V lookup: CDR1 SGHNT, CDR2 YENEEA. The CDR3 nucleotides are TGTGCCAGCAGCTTAGGGACTAGGGTCTTCCTAGACTACGAGCAGTACTTC. This gives the protein CASSLGTRVFLDYEQYF.

The chain couples TRBV19 to TRBJ2-5; tentative D call: TRBD2 (6 bases). The germline gives CDR1 LNHDA, CDR2 SQIVND (reference sequence). Trimming shortened V by 0 bases and J by 4 bases, and 6 bases separated the two germline ends. CDR3 length: 13 amino acids. CDR3 sequence (DNA): TGTGCCAGTAGTATAGAGGGGGGAGAGACCCAGTACTTC. This codes for CASSIEGGETQYF.

V gene TRBV6-1 combines with J gene TRBJ1-2; TRBD1 is a possible D gene (6 bases). The CDR3 sequence is 16 residues long. CDR1 is MNHNS and CDR2 is SASEGT in the germline V gene. Trimming removed 0 bases at V and 8 bases at J, with 19 bases between. This chain's CDR3 is CASSEAFVSGAGGYTF. The CDR3 region has the DNA TGTGCCAGCAGTGAAGCGTTTGTATCAGGGGCAGGGGGCTACACCTTC.

The CDR3 spells CASSGATNEKLFF. The CDR3, as DNA: TGTGCCAGCAGCGGTGCAACTAATGAAAAACTGTTTTTT. The rearrangement links TRBV6-5 to TRBJ1-4; D unresolved. This CDR3 spans 13 amino acids. Between the trimmed V and J ends, which lost 6 bases and 0 bases, there was a span of 5 bases. Germline assignment: CDR1 MNHEY and CDR2 SVGAGI.

The chain couples TRBV6-5 to TRBJ2-2, with 7 bases identical to TRBD1. The CDR3 extends over 14 amino acids. Losses at the gene ends were 8 bases for V and 2 bases for J; bases not matched to a gene: 5. Germline CDR1 MNHEY, CDR2 SVGAGI. In DNA form, the CDR3 reads TGTGCCAGCCGGACAGGTCCAAACACCGGGGAGCTGTTTTTT. Its protein product is CASRTGPNTGELFF.

The V call is TRBV24-1, the J call TRBJ2-1; no firm D call. V lost 5 bases to trimming and J lost 9 bases, with 10 bases between them. Germline V gives CDR1 KGHDR, CDR2 SFDVKD. CDR3 length: 12 residues. CDR3 amino acids: CATSGPRGEQFF. The CDR3 coding sequence is TGTGCCACCAGTGGTCCGCGTGGTGAGCAGTTCTTC.

This clone was recorded once. This chain uses TRBV12-5 with TRBJ2-5; no firm D call. The CDR3 is 14 amino acids. Germline V gives CDR1 LGHNT, CDR2 FRNRAP. Trimming stripped 5 bases from V and 4 bases from J, with 14 bases between. CDR3 nucleotides: TGTGCTAGTGGTCCGCCGAACTTCGTAGAGACCCAGTACTTC. It yields the protein CASGPPNFVETQYF.

This chain links TRBV7-8 with TRBJ1-3, with TRBD1 matching 8 bases. V trimming: 6 bases; J trimming: 4 bases; junction bases outside the gene matches: 8. This CDR3 region has 15 residues. Germline V gene sequence: CDR1 SGHVS, CDR2 FQNEAQ. CDR3 sequence: CASRTDRVAGNTIYF. In nucleotides, the CDR3 is TGTGCCAGCAGGACGGACAGGGTTGCCGGAAACACCATATATTTT. Supplemented by reference TRBV7-8 and TRBJ1-3, the full variable domain reads GAGVSQSPRYKVAKRGQDVALRCDPISGHVSLFWYQQALGQGPEFLTYFQNEAQLDKSGLPSDRFFAERPEGSVSTLKIQRTQQEDSAVYLCASRTDRVAGNTIYFGEGSWLTVV.

This clone was counted a single time. The chain carries TRBV10-3 and TRBJ2-5; 11 positions match TRBD2. V shed 10 bases, J shed 5 bases, and the junction held 15 bases outside the gene matches. This CDR3 spans 16 amino acids. From germline, CDR1 is ENHRY and CDR2 SYGVKD. CDR3 in amino acids: CATARDTSGRTETQYF. CDR3 DNA: TGTGCCACCGCCCGGGACACTAGCGGGAGAACGGAGACCCAGTACTTC.

This rearrangement joins TRBV2 to TRBJ2-7; 7 bases map to TRBD2. CDR1 and CDR2 (germline): SNHLY, FYNNEI. This CDR3 comprises 15 residues. J was trimmed by 3 bases and V by 1 base; bases with no gene match: 6. The CDR3: CASSEGGGVDYEQYF. The CDR3 nucleotides are TGTGCCAGCAGTGAAGGGGGAGGGGTGGACTACGAGCAGTACTTC.

The chain links TRBV7-9 to TRBJ2-7; 10 nucleotides match TRBD1. Looked up from germline, CDR1 is SEHNR and CDR2 is FQNEAQ (reference sequence). CDR3 length equals 15 residues. After removal of 5 bases from V and 3 bases from J, the junction contained 7 bases not matched to a gene. The CDR3 DNA reads TGTGCCAGCAGCCGACCGACAGGGGGCCGCTACGAGCAGTACTTC. Translating gives CASSRPTGGRYEQYF. Based on the CDR3 plus reference TRBV7-9 and TRBJ2-7, the full variable domain is DTGVSQNPRHKITKRGQNVTFRCDPISEHNRLYWYRQTLGQGPEFLTYFQNEAQLEKSRLLSDRFSAERPKGSFSTLEIQRTEQGDSAMYLCASSRPTGGRYEQYFGPGTRLTVT.

The chain has TRBV5-1 and TRBJ2-3, with unresolved D. V was shortened by 3 bases and J by 0 bases, with 8 bases between the two germline ends. Germline assignment: CDR1 SGHRS and CDR2 YFSETQ. There are 14 residues in the CDR3. The CDR3 loop is CASSSPESTDTQYF. The CDR3 DNA sequence: TGCGCCAGCAGCTCACCCGAGAGCACAGATACGCAGTATTTT.

The chain employs TRBV6-5 and TRBJ2-1; 7 nucleotides agree with TRBD2. The V segment lost 7 bases and the J segment 8 bases; nucleotides outside the gene matches: 14. Germline lookup yields CDR1 MNHEY and CDR2 SVGAGI. The CDR3 runs 15 residues. CDR3 DNA sequence: TGTGCCAGCACCGTAGGTGCGGGAGCCCGGGATGAGCAGTTCTTC. Translation: CASTVGAGARDEQFF.

The chain employs TRBV5-8 and TRBJ1-4; no clear D gene. V was clipped by 4 bases and J by 6 bases, with 7 bases between them. Germline V gives CDR1 SGHTS, CDR2 YDEGEE. This CDR3 is 12 amino acids long. The CDR3 bases are TGTGCCAGCAGCGTTACTGATGAAAAACTGTTTTTT. Amino acid sequence: CASSVTDEKLFF.

As regards this clone: The junction differs from germline at one of its ends, possibly a read error. This sequence joins TRBV6-1 and TRBJ2-5; D might be TRBD2 (5 bases). The germline V gene encodes CDR1 MNHNS and CDR2 SASEGT. CDR3 length: 15 residues. DNA of the CDR3: TGTGCCAGCAATGAAATCCCCCGGACTGCAGAGACCCAGTACTTC. It specifies CASNEIPRTAETQYF.

V is TRBV29-1 and J is TRBJ2-1; the D is unclear. Germline V gives CDR1 SQVTM, CDR2 ANQGSEA. This CDR3 contains 12 residues. V lost 4 bases, J lost 2 bases, and 6 bases lay in between. CDR3 bases: TGCAGCGTTGGACAAACCTACAATGAGCAGTTCTTC. As protein: CSVGQTYNEQFF.